Below, 5 T cell receptor beta chains from the same sample are listed, as sequenced in a study of CD8 T cell repertoires and HIV-1 epitope variants. The assay was immunoSEQ multiplex PCR, and TCRdb's table has in-frame clones only and misses some. The repertoire holds fewer than 6,000 clones, 60% to 75% seen once, with roughly 40% in the top ten. These receptors have no known antigen. What was sequenced was cultured CD8+ T cells derived from PBMCs. The origin of the receptors is a male donor with HIV.

V and J are TRBV20-1 and TRBJ1-1; D gene ambiguous. The CDR3 runs 11 residues. Trimming left V 5 bases short and J 1 base short, with 5 bases between. Germline CDR1 is DFQATT and CDR2 is SNEGSKA (reference sequence). The CDR3 protein is CSARRNTEAFF. The DNA for the CDR3 is TGCAGTGCTCGAAGGAACACTGAAGCTTTCTTT.

The genes are TRBV27 and TRBJ2-6; D not resolved. The germline CDR1 and CDR2 sequences are MNHEY and SMNVEV (reference sequence). CDR3 length: 15 residues. V shed 2 bases and J shed 0 bases, with 5 bases lying between them. The CDR3 coding sequence is TGTGCCAGCAGTTTAAGCAGCTCTGGGGCCAACGTCCTGACTTTC. This encodes CASSLSSSGANVLTF.

The rearrangement links TRBV5-6 to TRBJ2-7; the D is unclear. Trimming shortened V by 0 bases and J by 6 bases, and 7 bases separated the two germline ends. CDR1 and CDR2 from the germline V gene are SGHDT and YYEEEE. This CDR3 comprises 12 residues. The CDR3 loop is CASSLALAEQYF. In DNA, the CDR3 is TGTGCCAGCAGCTTGGCGCTTGCCGAGCAGTACTTC.

The CDR3 loop reads CAWKSQETQYF. The DNA of the CDR3 is TGTGCCTGGAAGTCCCAAGAGACCCAGTACTTC. The chain has TRBV30 and TRBJ2-5; D is uncertain. Germline CDR1 and CDR2: GTSNPN and SVGIG (reference sequence). The CDR3 is made up of 11 amino acids. Trimming shortened V by 4 bases and J by 1 base, and 4 bases separated the two germline ends.

The genes are TRBV7-8 and TRBJ1-1; D gene unclear. The germline V gene encodes CDR1 SGHVS and CDR2 FQNEAQ. Trimming shortened V by 1 base and J by 1 base, and 10 bases separated the two germline ends. The CDR3 is 15 amino acids. CDR3 residues: CASSLGGGENTEAFF. Written as DNA, the CDR3 is TGTGCCAGCAGCTTAGGCGGTGGTGAGAACACTGAAGCTTTCTTT.